This note documents a single T cell receptor beta chain sequence. This entry is derived from a study of OX40 agonist ivuxolimab in advanced cancers. Study information: One hepatocellular carcinoma and a couple of cutaneous melanoma patients partially responded.

Here immunoSEQ multiplex PCR was the method, and the copy in TCRdb shows in-frame clones only, minus some. The data show approximately 69,000 clones, about 86% seen once. V lost 4 bases and J lost 0, with 9 bases in between. The CDR3 is 14 amino acids. The germline V gene has CDR1 SGHTS and CDR2 YDEGEE. The rearrangement uses TRBV5-8 and TRBJ2-3, with a weak D call TRBD2 (6 bases). This TCR was recovered from an adult with an advanced solid tumor such as melanoma, head and neck, liver or kidney cancer. The specimen was CD4+ or CD8+ T cells sorted from blood, collected in a trial of the OX40 agonist ivuxolimab. The CDR3 coding sequence is TGTGCCAGCAGCCTGGGGGGTAGCACAGATACGCAGTATTTT. This encodes CASSLGGSTDTQYF.